This T cell receptor (beta chain) was captured in a study of T cell repertoires in cytomegalovirus infection (dated by TCRdb to about 2019). With regard to the full study: Peptide stimulations targeted recently identified HLA-C-restricted CMV epitopes, whose presentation resists viral immunomodulation, together with well-studied HLA-B-restricted epitopes. Donor HLA type was relevant to the analysis, because carriage of CMV infection together with the matching HLA type was indicated by public TCR beta signatures. Study-wide findings and limitations: Cumulative frequency of public TCR beta family members discriminated carriers of CMV infection plus the relevant HLA type in this cohort and an independent approximately 340-donor cohort. The ex vivo response was dominated by HLA-C-restricted CMV-specific TCR beta clonotypes, which also provided the single most frequent clonotype in two of eight donors.

In the case of this clonotype: Its antigen remains undetermined. No much larger clone exists at a distance of one base, and base qualities are not known.

Sequencing instrument: Illumina HiSeq 1500. The public reads were reanalyzed by TCRdb: fastp trimming at Q25, MiXCR alignment, in-frame beta chains only. Under each unique CDR3 protein, matching rows form one entry showing the most common genes and DNA. This sample has 800,000 to 950,000 distinct CDR3 sequences in its table, and around a third of those were observed once. The top ten clonotypes cover about an eighth of the sample. In light of the paper, this sample's treatment or condition label describes: in vitro stimulation with specific CMV peptide epitopes to enrich CMV-specific T cells. The receptor comes from a human donor in good health (CMV status not recorded). Some clones in this sample may be carry-over from other donors' samples. The sample was cultured CD8+ T cells from PBMCs, taken from culture after CMV antigen stimulation.

The CDR3 is CASSRPEDRVYGYTF. The nucleotides read TGTGCCAGCAGCAGGCCGGAGGACAGGGTCTATGGCTACACCTTC. The V gene is TRBV7-9 and the J gene is TRBJ1-2; TRBD1 agrees with 8 junctional bases. The germline V and J ends show losses of 5 bases and 4 bases respectively, and no gene match explains 9 bases of the junction. Looking up the germline V gene (reference sequence) yields CDR1 SEHNR and CDR2 FQNEAQ. The CDR3 sequence holds 15 residues, the cysteine and phenylalanine included. Of the read, only the CDR3 DNA is kept; its 45 bases are in frame from base 1.